The next 9 T cell receptor beta chains were all read from a single sample in a study of blood T cell repertoires in COVID-19. Here immunoSEQ multiplex PCR was the method, and the copy in TCRdb shows in-frame clones only, minus some. The data show approximately 300,000 clones, about 90% seen once. Sequenced: PBMCs or T cells enriched from blood (not recorded which). Receptors were obtained from a woman younger than 45 who had recovered from COVID-19.

The chain is built from TRBV5-1 and TRBJ1-2; TRBD1 matches at 8 bases. V was clipped by 4 bases and J by 7 bases; unmatched bases: 9. This CDR3 is 14 amino acids long. CDR1 SGHRS and CDR2 YFSETQ come from the germline V gene. The CDR3 is CASSRLETGVGYTF. DNA for the CDR3: TGCGCCAGCAGCCGACTAGAGACAGGGGTTGGCTACACCTTC.

This chain links TRBV27 with TRBJ1-2; 7 bases match TRBD1. The CDR3 is 13 amino acids. Germline loops: CDR1 MNHEY, CDR2 SMNVEV (reference sequence). The junction had 6 bases not matched to a gene; V was cut back by 5 bases and J by 6 bases. The CDR3 DNA reads as TGTGCCAGCAGTCCCCAGACAGGGAATGGCTACACCTTC. Translating it yields CASSPQTGNGYTF.

V and J are TRBV6-6 and TRBJ2-1; 9 nucleotides align to TRBD1. CDR1 is MNHNY, CDR2 SVGAGI, per germline (reference sequence). The junction had 15 bases not matched to a gene; V was cut back by 5 bases and J by 7 bases. This CDR3 spans 17 amino acids. The DNA for the CDR3 is TGTGCCAGCAGTCAAAGATTAACAGGGGGCACAAGGAATGAGCAGTTCTTC. Its translation: CASSQRLTGGTRNEQFF.

J is TRBJ2-5 and V is TRBV15; the D gene is possibly TRBD2 (6 bases). Germline CDR1 reads LNHNV; CDR2 reads YYDKDF (reference sequence). Between the trimmed V and J ends, which lost 0 bases and 4 bases, there was a span of 15 bases. This CDR3 comprises 16 residues. DNA for the CDR3: TGTGCCACCAGCAGAGATGGGGGGTCCCGTGGAGAGACCCAGTACTTC. Protein product: CATSRDGGSRGETQYF. Combining the CDR3 with reference TRBV15 and TRBJ2-5 gives the whole variable domain DAMVIQNPRYQVTQFGKPVTLSCSQTLNHNVMYWYQQKSSQAPKLLFHYYDKDFNNEADTPDNFQSRRPNTSFCFLDIRSPGLGDTAMYLCATSRDGGSRGETQYFGPGTRLLVL.

The rearrangement joins TRBV4-2 to TRBJ2-7; TRBD1 might be the D (5 bases). Trimming cost V 0 bases and J 2 bases, with 8 bases left between them. The CDR3 loop spans 14 amino acids. Germline V gene lookup returns CDR1 LGHNA and CDR2 YNFKEQ. CDR3 residues: CASSQDRTTYEQYF. The CDR3 region has the DNA TGTGCCAGCAGCCAAGATAGGACAACCTACGAGCAGTACTTC.

V and J are TRBV29-1 and TRBJ1-2, with no clear D. Deletions cut 5 bases from V and 6 bases from J, with 7 bases between. CDR1 SQVTM and CDR2 ANQGSEA come from the germline V gene. The CDR3 extends over 10 amino acids. CDR3 residues: CSVLYDGYTF. Here the CDR3 DNA reads TGCAGCGTTCTCTACGATGGCTACACCTTC. Filled out from reference TRBV29-1 and TRBJ1-2, the complete variable domain reads SAVISQKPSRDICQRGTSLTIQCQVDSQVTMMFWYRQQPGQSLTLIATANQGSEATYESGFVIDKFPISRPNLTFSTLTVSNMSPEDSSIYLCSVLYDGYTFGSGTRLTVV.

The chain couples TRBV9 to TRBJ2-3; 11 bases fit TRBD2. J gave up 1 base and V 4 bases, and 5 bases lay outside the gene matches. CDR3 length: 16 residues. CDR1 and CDR2 from the germline V gene are SGDLS and YYNGEE. In DNA form, the CDR3 reads TGTGCCAGCAGCCTCAGACTAGCGGGACGCACAGATACGCAGTATTTT. Encoded protein: CASSLRLAGRTDTQYF.

The chain links TRBV2 to TRBJ1-1, with D perhaps matching TRBD1 (5 bases). Per the germline V gene, CDR1 is SNHLY and CDR2 is FYNNEI. CDR3 length: 14 amino acids. Trimming left V 6 bases short and J 2 bases short, with 13 bases between. In nucleotides, the CDR3 is TGTGCCAGCAGACCCAGGGAGGGAAACACTGAAGCTTTCTTT. This codes for CASRPREGNTEAFF.

This clone came up once. V is TRBV30 and J is TRBJ2-5, with a weak D call TRBD2 (6 bases). Germline V gene lookup returns CDR1 GTSNPN and CDR2 SVGIG (reference sequence). The CDR3 is made up of 13 amino acids. Trimming shortened V by 4 bases and J by 5 bases, and 14 bases separated the two germline ends. The CDR3 DNA sequence: TGTGCCTGGAACGGGAACCGGGGGGAGACCCAGTACTTC. Encoded protein: CAWNGNRGETQYF.